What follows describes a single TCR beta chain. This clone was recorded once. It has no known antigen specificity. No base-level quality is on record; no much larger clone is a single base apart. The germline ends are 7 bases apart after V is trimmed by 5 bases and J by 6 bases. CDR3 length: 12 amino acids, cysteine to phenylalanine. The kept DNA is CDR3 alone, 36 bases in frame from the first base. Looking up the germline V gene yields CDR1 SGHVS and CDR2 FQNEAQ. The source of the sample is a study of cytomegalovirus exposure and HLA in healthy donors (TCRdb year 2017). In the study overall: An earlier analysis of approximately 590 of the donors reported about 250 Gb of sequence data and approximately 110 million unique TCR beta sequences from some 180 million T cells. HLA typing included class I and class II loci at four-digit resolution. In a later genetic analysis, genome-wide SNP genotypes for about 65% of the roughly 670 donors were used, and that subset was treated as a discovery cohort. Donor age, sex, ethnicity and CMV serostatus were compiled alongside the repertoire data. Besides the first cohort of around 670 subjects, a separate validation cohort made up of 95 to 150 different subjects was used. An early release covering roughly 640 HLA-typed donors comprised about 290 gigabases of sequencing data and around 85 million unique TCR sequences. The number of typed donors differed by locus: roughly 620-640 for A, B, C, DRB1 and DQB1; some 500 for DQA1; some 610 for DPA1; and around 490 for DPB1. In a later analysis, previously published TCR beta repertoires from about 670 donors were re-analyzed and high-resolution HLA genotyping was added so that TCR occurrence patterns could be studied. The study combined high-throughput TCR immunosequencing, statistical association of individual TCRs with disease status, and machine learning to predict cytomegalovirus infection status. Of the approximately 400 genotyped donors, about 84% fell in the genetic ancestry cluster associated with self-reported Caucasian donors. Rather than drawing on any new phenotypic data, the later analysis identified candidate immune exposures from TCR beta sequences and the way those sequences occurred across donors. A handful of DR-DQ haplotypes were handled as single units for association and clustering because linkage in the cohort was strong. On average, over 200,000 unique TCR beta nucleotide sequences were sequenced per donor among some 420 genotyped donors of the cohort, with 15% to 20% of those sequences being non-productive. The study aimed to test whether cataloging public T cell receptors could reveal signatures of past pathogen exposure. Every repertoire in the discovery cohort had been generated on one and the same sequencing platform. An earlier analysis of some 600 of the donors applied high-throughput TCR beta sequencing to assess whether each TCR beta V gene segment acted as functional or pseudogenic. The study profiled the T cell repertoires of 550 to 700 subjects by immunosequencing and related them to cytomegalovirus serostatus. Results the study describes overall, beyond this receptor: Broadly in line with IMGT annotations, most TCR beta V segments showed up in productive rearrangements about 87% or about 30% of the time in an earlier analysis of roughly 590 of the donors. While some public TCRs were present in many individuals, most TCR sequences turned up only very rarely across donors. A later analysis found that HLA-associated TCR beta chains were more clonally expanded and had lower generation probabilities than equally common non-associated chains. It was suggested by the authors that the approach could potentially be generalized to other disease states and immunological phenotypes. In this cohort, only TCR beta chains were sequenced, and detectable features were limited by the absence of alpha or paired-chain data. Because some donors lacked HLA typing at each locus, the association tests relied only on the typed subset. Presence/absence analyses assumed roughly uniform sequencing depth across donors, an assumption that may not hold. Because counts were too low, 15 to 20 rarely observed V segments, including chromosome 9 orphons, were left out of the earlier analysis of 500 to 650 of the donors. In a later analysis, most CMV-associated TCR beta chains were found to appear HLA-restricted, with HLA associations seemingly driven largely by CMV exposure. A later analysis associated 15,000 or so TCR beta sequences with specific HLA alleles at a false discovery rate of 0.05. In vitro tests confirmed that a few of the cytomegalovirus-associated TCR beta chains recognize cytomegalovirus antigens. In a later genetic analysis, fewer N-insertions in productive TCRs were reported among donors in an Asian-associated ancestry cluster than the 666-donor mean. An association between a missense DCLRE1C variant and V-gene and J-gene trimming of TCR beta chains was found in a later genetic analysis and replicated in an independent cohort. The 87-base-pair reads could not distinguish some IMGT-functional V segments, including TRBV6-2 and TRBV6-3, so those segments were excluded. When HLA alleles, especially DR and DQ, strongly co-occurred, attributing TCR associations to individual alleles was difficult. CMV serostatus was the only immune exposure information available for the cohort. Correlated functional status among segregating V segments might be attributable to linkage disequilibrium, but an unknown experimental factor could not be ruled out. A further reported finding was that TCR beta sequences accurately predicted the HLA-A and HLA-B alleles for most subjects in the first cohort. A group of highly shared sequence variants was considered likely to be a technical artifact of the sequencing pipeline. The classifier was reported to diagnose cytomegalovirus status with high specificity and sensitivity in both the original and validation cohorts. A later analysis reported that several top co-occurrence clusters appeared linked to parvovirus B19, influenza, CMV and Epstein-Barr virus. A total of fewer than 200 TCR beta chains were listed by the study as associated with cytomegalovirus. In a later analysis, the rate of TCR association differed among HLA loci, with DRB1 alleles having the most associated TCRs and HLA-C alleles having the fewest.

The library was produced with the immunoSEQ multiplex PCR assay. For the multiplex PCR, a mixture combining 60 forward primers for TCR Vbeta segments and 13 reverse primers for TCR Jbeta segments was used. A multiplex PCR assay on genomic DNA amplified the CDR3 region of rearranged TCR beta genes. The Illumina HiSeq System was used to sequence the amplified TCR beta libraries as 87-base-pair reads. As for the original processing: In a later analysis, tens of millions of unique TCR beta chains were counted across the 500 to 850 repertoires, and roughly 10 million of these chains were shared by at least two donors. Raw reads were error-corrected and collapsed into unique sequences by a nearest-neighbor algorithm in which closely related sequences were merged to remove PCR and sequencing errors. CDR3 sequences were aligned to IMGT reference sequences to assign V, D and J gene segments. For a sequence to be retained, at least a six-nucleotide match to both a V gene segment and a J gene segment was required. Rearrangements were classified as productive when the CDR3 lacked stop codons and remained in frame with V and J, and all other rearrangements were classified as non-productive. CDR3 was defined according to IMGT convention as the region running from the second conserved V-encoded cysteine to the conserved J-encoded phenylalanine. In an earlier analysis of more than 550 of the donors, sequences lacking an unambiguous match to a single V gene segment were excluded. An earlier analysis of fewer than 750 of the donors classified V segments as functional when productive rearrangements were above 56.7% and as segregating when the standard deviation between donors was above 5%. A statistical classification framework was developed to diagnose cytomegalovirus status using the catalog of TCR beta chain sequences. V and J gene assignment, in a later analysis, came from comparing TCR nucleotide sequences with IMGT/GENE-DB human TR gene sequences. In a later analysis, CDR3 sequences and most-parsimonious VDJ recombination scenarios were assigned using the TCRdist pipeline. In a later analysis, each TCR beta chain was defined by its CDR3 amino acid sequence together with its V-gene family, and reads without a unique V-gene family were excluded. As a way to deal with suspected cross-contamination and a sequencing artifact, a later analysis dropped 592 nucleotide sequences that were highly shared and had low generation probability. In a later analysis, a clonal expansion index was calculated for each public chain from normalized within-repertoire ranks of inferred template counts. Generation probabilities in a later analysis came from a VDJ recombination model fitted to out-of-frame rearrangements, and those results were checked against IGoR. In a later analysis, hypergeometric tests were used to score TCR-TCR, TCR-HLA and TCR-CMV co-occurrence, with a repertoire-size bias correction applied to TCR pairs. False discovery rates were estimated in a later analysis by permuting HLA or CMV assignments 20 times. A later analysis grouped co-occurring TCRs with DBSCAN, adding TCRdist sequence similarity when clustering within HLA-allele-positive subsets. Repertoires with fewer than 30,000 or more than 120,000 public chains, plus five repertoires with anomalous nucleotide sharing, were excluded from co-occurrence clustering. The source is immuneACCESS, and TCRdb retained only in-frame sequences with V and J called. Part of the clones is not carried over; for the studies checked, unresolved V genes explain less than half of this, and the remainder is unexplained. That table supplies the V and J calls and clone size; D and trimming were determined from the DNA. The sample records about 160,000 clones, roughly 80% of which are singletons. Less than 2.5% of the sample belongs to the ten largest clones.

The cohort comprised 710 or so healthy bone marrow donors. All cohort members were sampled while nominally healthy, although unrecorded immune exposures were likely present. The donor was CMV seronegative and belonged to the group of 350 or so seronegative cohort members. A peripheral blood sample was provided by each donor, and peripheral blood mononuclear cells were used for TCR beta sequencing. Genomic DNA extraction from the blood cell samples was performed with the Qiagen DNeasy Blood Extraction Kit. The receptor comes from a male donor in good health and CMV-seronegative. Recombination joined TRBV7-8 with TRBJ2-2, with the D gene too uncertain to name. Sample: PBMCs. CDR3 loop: CASSPPSGELFF. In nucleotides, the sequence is TGTGCCAGCAGCCCCCCTTCCGGGGAGCTGTTTTTT.